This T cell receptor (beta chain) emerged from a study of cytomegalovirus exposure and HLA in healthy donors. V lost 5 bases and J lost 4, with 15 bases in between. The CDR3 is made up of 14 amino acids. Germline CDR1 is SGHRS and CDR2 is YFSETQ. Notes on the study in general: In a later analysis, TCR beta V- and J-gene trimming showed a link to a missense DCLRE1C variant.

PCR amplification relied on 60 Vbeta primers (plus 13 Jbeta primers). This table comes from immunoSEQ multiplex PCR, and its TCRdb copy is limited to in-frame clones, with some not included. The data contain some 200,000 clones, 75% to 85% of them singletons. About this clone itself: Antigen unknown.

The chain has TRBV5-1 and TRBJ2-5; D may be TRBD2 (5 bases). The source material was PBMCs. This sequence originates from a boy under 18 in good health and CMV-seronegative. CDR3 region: CASRDTSGGETQYF. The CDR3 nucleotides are TGCGCCAGCAGAGATACCTCCGGAGGAGAGACCCAGTACTTC.